A single sample is the source of the 29 T cell receptor beta chains below, sequenced in a study of cytomegalovirus exposure and HLA in healthy donors. Primers: 60 Vbeta forward and 13 Jbeta reverse. Using immunoSEQ multiplex PCR, the repertoire was profiled, and TCRdb retains in-frame clones only, with some absent. The sample contains approximately 130,000 clones, approximately 85% of which appear only once. Sequenced input: PBMCs. The receptors were gathered from a woman aged 25 to 39 in good health and CMV-seropositive.

The chain combines TRBV27 with TRBJ2-7; perhaps TRBD1 as D (6 bases). The germline V gene encodes CDR1 MNHEY and CDR2 SMNVEV (reference sequence). With 4 bases removed from V and 2 bases from J, the gap between germline ends came to 9 bases. The CDR3 length is 13 residues. CDR3 DNA: TGTGCCAGCAGTTCAGGGGACGCCTACGAGCAGTACTTC. Translating gives CASSSGDAYEQYF.

The rearrangement joins TRBV30 to TRBJ1-4; unclear D gene. The V end was cut by 5 bases, the J end by 8 bases, with 15 bases between. Germline V CDR1 and CDR2: GTSNPN, SVGIG (reference sequence). The CDR3 length is 13 residues. CDR3 bases: TGTGCCTGGGAGGGTACCACGCGGGAAAAACTGTTTTTT. It translates to CAWEGTTREKLFF.

J is TRBJ2-5 and V is TRBV19; 10 bases agree with TRBD1. V dropped 6 bases and J dropped 4; count of bases not matched to a gene: 8. CDR1 LNHDA and CDR2 SQIVND come from the germline V gene (reference sequence). This CDR3 is 15 amino acids long. Here the CDR3 DNA reads TGTGCCAGTAGCCTCGGACAGGGGGATGGAGAGACCCAGTACTTC. Amino acid sequence: CASSLGQGDGETQYF.

This chain uses TRBV5-1 with TRBJ1-5, with D uncertain. Germline V lookup: CDR1 SGHRS, CDR2 YFSETQ. Trimming stripped 0 bases from V and 4 bases from J, with 8 bases between. CDR3 length: 14 amino acids. DNA of the CDR3: TGCGCCAGCAGCTTGGGAGGCCCTAATCAGCCCCAGCATTTT. Its protein product is CASSLGGPNQPQHF.

The chain couples TRBV11-2 to TRBJ2-7; 10 bases match TRBD2. Germline trimming cut 5 bases from V and 9 bases from J; bases unmatched to any gene: 13. The length of the CDR3 is 15 residues. Germline values: CDR1 SGHAT, CDR2 FQNNGV. The CDR3 nucleotides are TGTGCCAGCAGCCCCCGAGGCCTAGCGGGAGCTTTGCAGTACTTC. Translation: CASSPRGLAGALQYF.

V and J are TRBV19 and TRBJ1-5; 9 bases match TRBD1. V lost 6 bases to trimming and J lost 2 bases; unmatched junction nucleotides: 8. The germline gives CDR1 LNHDA, CDR2 SQIVND (reference sequence). The CDR3 has 16 amino acids. CDR3: CASSNHRGQGNQPQHF. The DNA for the CDR3 is TGTGCCAGTAGCAACCACAGGGGGCAGGGCAATCAGCCCCAGCATTTT.

On this clone: This likely comes from a read error, as the CDR3 has no conserved phenylalanine or tryptophan at its end. This sequence joins TRBV28 and TRBJ2-7; D is ambiguous. Trimming took off 5 bases at V and 3 bases at J, with 5 bases between the two ends. This CDR3 has 11 residues. Germline lookup yields CDR1 MDHEN and CDR2 SYDVKM. For the CDR3, the DNA is TGTGCCAGCAGTCTCCACTACGAGCAGTACCTC. The encoded protein is CASSLHYEQYL.

This chain uses TRBV5-1 with TRBJ1-3; 7 bases agree with TRBD1. Germline V gene lookup returns CDR1 SGHRS and CDR2 YFSETQ. The CDR3 is 14 amino acids. V lost 5 bases to trimming and J lost 0 bases; unmatched junction nucleotides: 2. This chain's CDR3 is CASRDRISGNTIYF. The CDR3 DNA reads as TGCGCCAGCAGGGACAGGATCTCTGGAAACACCATATATTTT.

The chain links TRBV6-6 to TRBJ2-1; TRBD1 is a possible D gene (5 bases). Germline loops: CDR1 MNHNY, CDR2 SVGAGI (reference sequence). This CDR3 spans 14 amino acids. The V gene lost 5 bases and the J gene lost 7 bases, with 15 bases spanning the gap. The CDR3 DNA sequence: TGTGCCAGCAGTAACGAACTTAAGGGGAATGAGCAGTTCTTC. Translated, it gives CASSNELKGNEQFF.

The CDR3 protein is CASSEWTGELFF. In DNA form, the CDR3 reads TGTGCCAGCAGCGAGTGGACCGGGGAGCTGTTTTTT. This chain uses TRBV11-2 with TRBJ2-2; D is undetermined. This CDR3 is built from 12 residues. Germline values: CDR1 SGHAT, CDR2 FQNNGV. Trimming cost V 5 bases and J 5 bases, with 6 bases left between them. Using reference TRBV11-2 and TRBJ2-2 for the parts outside the CDR3, the full variable domain is EAGVAQSPRYKIIEKRQSVAFWCNPISGHATLYWYQQILGQGPKLLIQFQNNGVVDDSQLPKDRFSAERLKGVDSTLKIQPAKLEDSAVYLCASSEWTGELFFGEGSRLTVL.

The rearrangement uses TRBV11-2 and TRBJ2-7; 8 bases align to TRBD2. The V gene end was trimmed by 7 bases and the J gene end by 0 bases; junction bases not matched to a gene: 8. The CDR3 sequence is 15 residues long. Germline V gives CDR1 SGHAT, CDR2 FQNNGV. The CDR3 is CASTTGGASSYEQYF. CDR3 bases: TGTGCCAGCACCACCGGGGGGGCGTCCTCCTACGAGCAGTACTTC.

This sequence joins TRBV2 and TRBJ1-6, with D maybe TRBD1 (5 bases). CDR1 and CDR2 from the germline V gene are SNHLY and FYNNEI. The CDR3 extends over 15 amino acids. V was pared by 5 bases and J by 8 bases, with 16 bases between. CDR3 protein: CASSYRGGGYSPLHF. The CDR3 bases are TGTGCCAGCAGTTATCGGGGGGGTGGTTATTCACCCCTCCACTTT.

CDR3 sequence reads: CASSFYPGQGGTQYF. CDR3 DNA sequence: TGTGCCAGCAGCTTTTACCCCGGACAGGGGGGGACCCAGTACTTC. The chain links TRBV13 to TRBJ2-5; 10 bases are a match to TRBD1. The germline V gene has CDR1 PRHDT and CDR2 FYEKMQ (reference sequence). The CDR3 has 15 amino acids. The V and J ends lost 3 bases and 7 bases, in that order; junction bases with no gene match: 8.

The J gene is TRBJ2-1, the V gene TRBV5-1, with D possibly TRBD1 on 5 matching bases. The germline gives CDR1 SGHRS, CDR2 YFSETQ. The germline V and J ends were trimmed by 0 bases and 7 bases, with 14 bases remaining between them. This CDR3 comprises 15 residues. Written as DNA, the CDR3 is TGCGCCAGCAGCTTGGGGAGCGCCTGGACAAATGAGCAGTTCTTC. Translating gives CASSLGSAWTNEQFF.

The rearrangement uses TRBV30 and TRBJ1-2; D uncertain. Germline V CDR1 and CDR2: GTSNPN, SVGIG (reference sequence). The germline V and J ends were trimmed by 2 bases and 2 bases, with 9 bases remaining between them. The CDR3 length is 13 residues. CDR3 nucleotides: TGTGCCTGGAGTCGAACCGAGAACTATGGCTACACCTTC. Its translation: CAWSRTENYGYTF.

The chain recombines TRBV7-9 with TRBJ1-1; 9 bases are shared with TRBD1. J was trimmed by 4 bases and V by 4 bases; bases with no gene match: 7. Germline V gene data show CDR1 as SEHNR and CDR2 as FQNEAQ (reference sequence). The CDR3 length is 15 residues. The CDR3 spells CASSWGQGGSTEAFF. The CDR3, as DNA: TGTGCCAGCAGCTGGGGACAGGGAGGAAGCACTGAAGCTTTCTTT.

The chain joins TRBV5-1 to TRBJ2-7; 7 nucleotides align to TRBD1. Germline loops: CDR1 SGHRS, CDR2 YFSETQ. This CDR3 has 13 amino acids. The V and J ends lost 4 bases and 1 base, in that order; junction bases with no gene match: 2. The CDR3 region has the DNA TGCGCCAGCAGCCCAGGGGGATCCTACGAGCAGTACTTC. Translation: CASSPGGSYEQYF. The full variable domain, rest sourced from reference TRBV5-1 and TRBJ2-7, is KAGVTQTPRYLIKTRGQQVTLSCSPISGHRSVSWYQQTPGQGLQFLFEYFSETQRNKGNFPGRFSGRQFSNSRSEMNVSTLELGDSALYLCASSPGGSYEQYFGPGTRLTVT.

This clone showed up just a few times. V and J are TRBV6-4 and TRBJ2-1, with 13 bases lining up with TRBD2. Unmatched junction bases numbered 3, after V lost 5 bases and J lost 8 bases. CDR1 MRHNA and CDR2 SNTAGT come from the germline V gene. The CDR3 runs 14 residues. The CDR3 bases are TGTGCCAGCAGTAAACTAGCGGGGGGGCATGAGCAGTTCTTC. Its protein is CASSKLAGGHEQFF.

This chain links TRBV5-6 with TRBJ2-1; D is unclear. Trimming took 1 base from V and 9 from J, leaving 8 bases between them. This CDR3 has 12 amino acids. CDR1 and CDR2 (germline): SGHDT, YYEEEE. The CDR3 sequence is CASSLSRVEQFF. The CDR3 nucleotides are TGTGCCAGCAGCTTGTCGAGAGTTGAGCAGTTCTTC.

This clone was recorded once. The V gene is TRBV18, the J gene TRBJ1-2, with D possibly being TRBD1 (5 bases). This CDR3 has 16 residues. The V end lost 2 bases, the J end lost 3 bases, and 16 bases lay between the germline ends. CDR1 and CDR2 (germline): KGHSH, LQKENI. CDR3 sequence reads: CASSPVAGRMDYGYTF. CDR3 DNA: TGTGCCAGCTCACCAGTGGCAGGGCGGATGGACTATGGCTACACCTTC.

The V call is TRBV6-1, the J call TRBJ2-7, with 10 positions matching TRBD2. CDR1 and CDR2 (germline): MNHNS, SASEGT. This CDR3 is built from 16 residues. J lost 7 bases, V lost 1 base, and 10 bases had no gene match. In DNA form, the CDR3 reads TGTGCCAGCAGTGAAGGGCTAGCGGGAGTGGGTCGGGAGCAGTACTTC. Protein product: CASSEGLAGVGREQYF.

About this clone itself: At one of its ends the junction is not consistent with the germline gene, which may arise from a read error. V usage is TRBV6-1 and J usage is TRBJ1-5; TRBD1 aligns across 8 bases. The CDR3 consists of 15 residues. From germline, CDR1 is MNHNS and CDR2 SASEGT. The CDR3, as DNA: TGTGCCGGCAGACAGGGGATCGGAAGCAATCAGCCCCAGCATTTT. Translation: CAGRQGIGSNQPQHF.

This clone occurred a few times. The chain links TRBV6-5 to TRBJ1-1; TRBD1 agrees at 11 bases. Trimming removed 5 bases from V and 4 bases from J; junction bases left unmatched: 3. This CDR3 region has 14 residues. Germline V lookup: CDR1 MNHEY, CDR2 SVGAGI. The CDR3 protein is CASSEGTGGTEAFF. The CDR3, as DNA: TGTGCCAGCAGTGAAGGGACAGGGGGCACTGAAGCTTTCTTT.

This clone has only a few counts. V is TRBV5-8 and J is TRBJ2-7; D possibly corresponds to TRBD2 (6 bases). V was trimmed by 4 bases and J by 5 bases, leaving 19 bases between them. The CDR3 consists of 15 residues. Looked up from germline, CDR1 is SGHTS and CDR2 is YDEGEE. Here the CDR3 reads CASSTPTSEIDEQYF. The CDR3 nucleotides read TGTGCCAGCAGCACGCCGACTAGTGAAATCGACGAGCAGTACTTC.

V usage is TRBV7-9 and J usage is TRBJ2-7; 7 bases fit TRBD1. Trimming cost V 3 bases and J 6 bases; bases outside gene matches: 5. The CDR3 sequence is 13 residues long. In germline, CDR1 is SEHNR, CDR2 FQNEAQ (reference sequence). The CDR3: CASSFRTGREQYF. CDR3 coding DNA: TGTGCCAGCAGCTTCCGGACAGGACGCGAGCAGTACTTC. Full variable domain (remainder filled in from reference TRBV7-9 and TRBJ2-7): DTGVSQNPRHKITKRGQNVTFRCDPISEHNRLYWYRQTLGQGPEFLTYFQNEAQLEKSRLLSDRFSAERPKGSFSTLEIQRTEQGDSAMYLCASSFRTGREQYFGPGTRLTVT.

The V and J genes are TRBV6-1 and TRBJ2-3; unclear D gene. CDR1 is MNHNS, CDR2 SASEGT, per germline. This CDR3 has 14 amino acids. The V end lost 4 bases, the J end lost 6 bases, and 14 bases lay between the germline ends. CDR3 sequence (DNA): TGTGCCAGCAGTGGCAATTACGGGTCCGATACGCAGTATTTT. Translated: CASSGNYGSDTQYF.

The V and J genes are TRBV7-3 and TRBJ2-3, with D possibly matching TRBD2 (6 bases). The V gene lost 5 bases and the J gene lost 8 bases, with 20 bases spanning the gap. CDR3 size: 15 residues. Germline CDR1 SGHTA, CDR2 FQGTGA. The chain's CDR3 is CASSTDRDSLPTQYF. The CDR3 DNA sequence: TGTGCCAGCAGCACCGACCGGGACTCCCTCCCTACGCAGTATTTT. The entire variable domain, with the rest obtained from reference TRBV7-3 and TRBJ2-3, is as follows: GAGVSQTPSNKVTEKGKYVELRCDPISGHTALYWYRQSLGQGPEFLIYFQGTGAADDSGLPNDRFFAVRPEGSVSTLKIQRTERGDSAVYLCASSTDRDSLPTQYFGPGTRLTVL.

The V gene is TRBV4-1, the J gene TRBJ1-1, with D unclear. Trimming cost V 4 bases and J 5 bases, with 11 bases left between them. In germline, CDR1 is MGHRA, CDR2 YSYEKL. The CDR3 covers 13 residues. Here the CDR3 reads CASSPTGGTEAFF. The CDR3 nucleotides are TGCGCCAGCAGCCCGACGGGCGGGACTGAAGCTTTCTTT.

The chain carries TRBV2 and TRBJ2-5; D gene ambiguous. The CDR3 consists of 12 residues. The germline V and J ends were trimmed by 7 bases and 1 base, with 7 bases remaining between them. The germline V gene encodes CDR1 SNHLY and CDR2 FYNNEI. This chain's CDR3 is CASTLSQETQYF. The CDR3 DNA reads TGTGCCAGCACCCTGTCCCAAGAGACCCAGTACTTC.